This TCR beta chain was retrieved from a study of cytomegalovirus exposure and HLA in healthy donors. For this clone: As yet, its antigen is unknown.

The study ran its PCR with 60 Vbeta and 13 Jbeta primers. Assay: immunoSEQ multiplex PCR; the TCRdb copy retains only in-frame clones and omits some. Among 60,000 to 80,000 clones listed, approximately 79% were seen once. From germline, CDR1 is SGHAT and CDR2 FQNNGV. This CDR3 comprises 14 residues. J gave up 0 bases and V 5 bases, and 3 bases lay outside the gene matches. Study results and caveats: Earlier results showed most TCR beta V segments being productive about 87% or about 30% of the time.

This rearrangement joins TRBV11-2 to TRBJ1-1, with 7 positions matching TRBD1. This receptor was identified in a woman in her twenties or thirties in good health and CMV-seronegative. Sequenced material: PBMCs. CDR3 DNA: TGTGCCAGCAGCCTGACAGGGATGAACACTGAAGCTTTCTTT. It specifies CASSLTGMNTEAFF.